Listed here is a single T cell receptor beta chain. Its antigen remains unidentified. This sample is part of a study of cytomegalovirus exposure and HLA in healthy donors. The overall study: An analysis done earlier identified some 120 million unique TCR beta sequences from about 179 million T cells.

Germline lookup yields CDR1 WNHNN and CDR2 SYGVQD (reference sequence). The CDR3 runs to 16 residues. V was pared by 4 bases and J by 4 bases, with 8 bases of the junction left unmatched. The PCR employed 60 Vbeta primers together with 13 Jbeta primers. Sequencing was performed with immunoSEQ multiplex PCR; in TCRdb, only in-frame clones are kept and a portion is missing. This table has some 200,000 clones, 75% to 85% appearing once. Study outcomes and limitations: Trimming of TCR beta V- and J-genes showed a link, identified in a later analysis, to a missense DCLRE1C variant. The authors reported that TCR beta sequences could predict HLA-A and HLA-B alleles. These predictions were accurate for most subjects in the first cohort.

What was sequenced was PBMCs. This sequence was found in a girl between 10 and 17 years old in good health and CMV-seropositive. The chain employs TRBV10-1 and TRBJ2-3; the match to TRBD1 covers 10 bases. CDR3 loop: CASSVGGGTGADTQYF. CDR3 bases: TGCGCCAGCAGTGTCGGAGGGGGGACAGGGGCAGATACGCAGTATTTT.